The T cell receptor (beta chain) under discussion was sequenced for a study of T cells in Graves' hyperthyroidism and ophthalmopathy. As for the study in general: It was at initial diagnosis, before any treatment, that peripheral blood was collected.

This clonotype was seen once. As yet, its antigen is unknown. At one end, the junction sequence differs from germline, possibly due to a read error. Regions amplified from RNA transcripts were the TCR beta CDR3 regions. TCR CDR3 regions were first amplified by RT-PCR with HTBI primers. TCRdb re-derived calls from the multiplex PCR reads in MiXCR, one entry per CDR3 protein. The table shows under 350,000 distinct CDR3 sequences, with over 15% occurring only once. General study results and limits: By a 13 V-J model, ophthalmopathy was set apart from stable hyperthyroidism.

CDR3 length: 14 amino acids. Germline lookup yields CDR1 MNHEY and CDR2 SMNVEV (reference sequence). V gene TRBV27 combines with J gene TRBJ2-7, with TRBD2 identical over 7 bases. The sequence came from a woman in her 50s with Graves' hyperthyroidism. The sample comprised blood. CDR3 loop: CASSLSLTSDEQSF. For the CDR3, the DNA is TGTGCCAGCAGTTTATCCCTAACTAGCGACGAGCAGTCCTTC.